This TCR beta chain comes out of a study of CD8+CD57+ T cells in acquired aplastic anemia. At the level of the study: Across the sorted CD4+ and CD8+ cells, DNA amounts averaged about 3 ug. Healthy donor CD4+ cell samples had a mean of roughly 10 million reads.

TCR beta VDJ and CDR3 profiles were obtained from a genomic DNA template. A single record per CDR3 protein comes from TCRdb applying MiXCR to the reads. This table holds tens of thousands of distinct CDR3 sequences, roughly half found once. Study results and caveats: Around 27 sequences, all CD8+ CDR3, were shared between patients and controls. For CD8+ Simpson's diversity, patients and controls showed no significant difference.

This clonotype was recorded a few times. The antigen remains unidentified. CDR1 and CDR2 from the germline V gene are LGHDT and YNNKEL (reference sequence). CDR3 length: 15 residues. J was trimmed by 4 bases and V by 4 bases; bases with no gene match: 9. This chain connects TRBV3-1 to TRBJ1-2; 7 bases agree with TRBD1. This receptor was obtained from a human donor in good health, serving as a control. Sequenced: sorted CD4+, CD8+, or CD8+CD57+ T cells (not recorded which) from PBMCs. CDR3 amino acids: CASSPTAGTAYGYTF. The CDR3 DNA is TGTGCCAGCAGCCCTACGGCCGGGACAGCCTATGGCTACACCTTC. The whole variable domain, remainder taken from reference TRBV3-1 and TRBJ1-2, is DTAVSQTPKYLVTQMGNDKSIKCEQNLGHDTMYWYKQDSKKFLKIMFSYNNKELIINETVPNRFSPKSPDKAHLNLHINSLELGDSAVYFCASSPTAGTAYGYTFGSGTRLTVV.